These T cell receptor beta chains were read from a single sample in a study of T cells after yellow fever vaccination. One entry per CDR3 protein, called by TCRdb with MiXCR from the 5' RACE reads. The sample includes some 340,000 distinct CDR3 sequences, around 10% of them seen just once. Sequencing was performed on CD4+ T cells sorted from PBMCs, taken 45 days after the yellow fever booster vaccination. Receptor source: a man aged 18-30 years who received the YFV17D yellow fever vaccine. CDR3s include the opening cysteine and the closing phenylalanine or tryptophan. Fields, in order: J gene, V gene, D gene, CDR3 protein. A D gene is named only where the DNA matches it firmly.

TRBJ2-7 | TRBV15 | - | CATSRDSRQDNEQYF
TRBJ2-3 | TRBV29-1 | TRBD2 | CSVGAGGPTDTQYF
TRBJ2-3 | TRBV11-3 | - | CASSGPSGGLTDTQYF
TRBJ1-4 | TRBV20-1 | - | CSVAESTGNNEKLFF
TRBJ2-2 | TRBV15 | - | CATSSRQTGGPKVFF
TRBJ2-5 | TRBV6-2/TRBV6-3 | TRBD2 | CASRETSGGKETQYF
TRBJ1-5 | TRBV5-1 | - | CASSFEGNQPQHF
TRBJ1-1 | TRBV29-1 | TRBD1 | CSVEGRQGMTIEAFF
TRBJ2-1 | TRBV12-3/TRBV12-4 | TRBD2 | CATVSGGPWNEQFF
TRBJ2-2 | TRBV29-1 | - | CSAGIRAGELFF
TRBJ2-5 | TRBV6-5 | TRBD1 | CASSTGTGSETQYF
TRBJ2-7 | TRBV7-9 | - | CASSLEAWEYF
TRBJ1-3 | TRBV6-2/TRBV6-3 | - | CASALRGTGNTIYF
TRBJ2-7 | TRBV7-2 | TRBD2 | CASSFTGGSYEQYF
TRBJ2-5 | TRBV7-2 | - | CASSSLNLGRGTQYF
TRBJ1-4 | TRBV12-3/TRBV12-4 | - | CASSPRLATNEKLFF
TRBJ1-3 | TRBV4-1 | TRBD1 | CASSHPARDRINTIYF
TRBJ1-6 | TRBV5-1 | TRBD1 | CASSLEGGNPPSPLHF
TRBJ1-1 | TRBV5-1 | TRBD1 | CASRQDRGEAFF
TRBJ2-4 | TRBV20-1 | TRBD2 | CSARDGPAGALRNIQYF
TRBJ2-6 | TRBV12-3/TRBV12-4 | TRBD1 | CASRGQAGANVLTF
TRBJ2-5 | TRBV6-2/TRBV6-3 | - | CASSYSRTVDF
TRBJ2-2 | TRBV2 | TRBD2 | CASGRDGYLGELFF
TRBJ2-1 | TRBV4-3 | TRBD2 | CASSFSGTSVGEQFF
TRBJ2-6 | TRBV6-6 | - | CAIFRPGANVLTF
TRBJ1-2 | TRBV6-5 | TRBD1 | CASGWTLRGYGYTF
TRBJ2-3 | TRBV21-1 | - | CASSNSKQSGGTDTQYF
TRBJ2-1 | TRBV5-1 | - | CASSSDAGSYNEQFF
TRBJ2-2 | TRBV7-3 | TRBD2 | CASSDLAGDAGELFF
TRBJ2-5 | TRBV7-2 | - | CASTPSGARETQYF
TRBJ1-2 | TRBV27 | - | CASSLSGTTNYGYTF
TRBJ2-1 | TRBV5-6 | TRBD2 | CASSLVLAGGNQQFF
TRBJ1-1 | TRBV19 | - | CASSVQRNTEAFF
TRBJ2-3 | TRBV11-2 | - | CASSSEWITQYF
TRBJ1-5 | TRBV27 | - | CASSSSQFGHQPQHF
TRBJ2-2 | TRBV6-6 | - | CASKGQYTGELFF
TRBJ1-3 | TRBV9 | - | CASSARGAGNTIYF
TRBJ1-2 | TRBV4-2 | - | CASSGGLGNYGYTF
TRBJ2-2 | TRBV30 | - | CAWSVRLLNTGELFF
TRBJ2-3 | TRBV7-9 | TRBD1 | CASKRTGSTDTQYF
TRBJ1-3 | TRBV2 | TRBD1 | CASSKGQAGDTIYF
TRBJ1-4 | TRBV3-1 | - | CASSQDIATNEKLFF
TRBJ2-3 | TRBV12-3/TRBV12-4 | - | CASSLGLGGTDTQYF
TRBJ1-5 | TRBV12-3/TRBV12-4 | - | CASSQTPAGQPQHF